The clone carrying this TCR beta chain was counted only a few times. The CDR3 loop spans 14 amino acids. Trimming took off 7 bases at V and 4 bases at J, with 16 bases between the two ends. What was amplified from RNA transcripts were TCR beta CDR3 regions. The HTBI primer set served for first-round RT-PCR of the TCR CDR3. TCRdb fed the multiplex PCR reads into MiXCR, producing one record per CDR3 protein. The table has roughly 840,000 distinct CDR3 sequences, around 38% seen once. The sample is drawn from a study of T cells in Graves' hyperthyroidism and ophthalmopathy. The chain joins TRBV12-3 or TRBV12-4 to TRBJ1-2; the D is unclear. The source is a man younger than 30 with Graves' hyperthyroidism. The source material was blood. CDR3 amino acids: CASTPGPVSYGYTF. The CDR3 DNA reads as TGTGCCAGCACCCCCGGGCCAGTGTCCTATGGCTACACCTTC.